The T cell receptor (beta chain) under discussion was sequenced for a study of shared clonotypes between healthy human individuals. Study at large: Each donor's CD8 memory used one plate, CD8 naive two, each CD4 subset three. Study results and limitations: Clonotypes shared by all four sorted-subset donors had higher generation probabilities than non-shared clonotypes. Researchers found naive subsets generally carried larger estimated richness than memory subsets.

Researchers ran the assay at a deep level. Profiled with immunoSEQ multiplex PCR; TCRdb holds only in-frame clones, not every one. The sample carries roughly 1,000,000 clones, roughly 74% recorded once. The table lists this clone with a few counts. Antigen unknown. The CDR3 totals 13 residues. With V trimmed by 3 bases and J by 1 base, 1 base remained unmatched. From germline, CDR1 is GTSNPN and CDR2 SVGIG (reference sequence). The gene calls are TRBV30 and TRBJ2-5; TRBD1 agrees at 8 bases. Sequenced input: memory CD4+ T cells from PBMCs. This sample's subset: CD45RA-negative fraction. This receptor was obtained from a man aged 18 to 30 in good health. Some clones in this sample may be carry-over from other donors' samples. The CDR3 nucleotides read TGTGCCTGGAGCGGACAGGGCCAAGAGACCCAGTACTTC. Protein sequence: CAWSGQGQETQYF.